These T cell receptor beta chains were read from a single sample in a study of OX40 agonist ivuxolimab in advanced cancers. The repertoire was sequenced with immunoSEQ multiplex PCR; TCRdb's copy has only in-frame clones and lacks some. The sample holds around 80,000 clones; over 85% are singletons and the top ten take roughly 0.2%. The source material was CD4+ or CD8+ T cells sorted from blood, sampled in a trial of the OX40 agonist ivuxolimab. The receptors come from an adult with an advanced solid tumor such as melanoma, head and neck, liver or kidney cancer. Both conserved end residues are part of each CDR3. A D gene is named only where the DNA matches it firmly. Clone size, where shown, is once, few, many, or a class for clones that have expanded.

-,TRBV30,-,TRBJ1-1,TGTGCCTGGAGGTGGGAGTATGGGGTAAGGGGCACTGAAGCTTTCTTT,CAWRWEYGVRGTEAFF
-,TRBV30,-,TRBJ1-1,TGTGCCTGGAGTCTAGACCTGAGGGACACTGAAGCTTTCTTT,CAWSLDLRDTEAFF
TRBD2,TRBV5-4,-,TRBJ2-1,TGTGCCAGCAGCGGTAGCGGGAGGTCTCAAGGTGAGCAGTTCTTC,CASSGSGRSQGEQFF
-,TRBV11-3,-,TRBJ2-6,TGTGCCAGCAGCTATGACGGACCTCTGGGGGCCAACGTCCTGACTTTC,CASSYDGPLGANVLTF
TRBD1,TRBV27,-,TRBJ1-5,TGTGCCAGCCGTTTACAGGGGGAAAACCAGCCCCAGCATTTT,CASRLQGENQPQHF
-,TRBV30,-,TRBJ2-1,TGTGCCTCAGGACGATACAATGAGCAGTTCTTC,CASGRYNEQFF
TRBD1,TRBV19,-,TRBJ2-3,TGTGCCAGTAGTCTCCTCGGACAGGCCGACACAGATACGCAGTATTTT,CASSLLGQADTDTQYF
TRBD1,TRBV6-6,-,TRBJ2-2,TGTGCCAGTAGCAATAGGGGACAGCTCACCGGGGAGCTGTTTTTT,CASSNRGQLTGELFF
TRBD1,TRBV5-1,-,TRBJ1-3,TGCGCCAGCAGCCTATGGACAGGCTCGGGAGCGGTTGGAAACACCATATATTTT,CASSLWTGSGAVGNTIYF
-,TRBV7-7,-,TRBJ1-4,TGTGCCAGCAGCTTGAACAATAATGAAAAACTGTTTTTT,CASSLNNNEKLFF
TRBD2,TRBV19,-,TRBJ2-5,TGTGCCAGTAGTACCGGACTAGCGGGGGGGGAGACCCAGTACTTC,CASSTGLAGGETQYF
-,TRBV19,-,TRBJ2-2,TGTGCCAGTACCACTACGATCACCGGGGAGCTGTTTTTT,CASTTTITGELFF
-,TRBV6-1,-,TRBJ1-1,TGTGCCAGCAGTGCGACCTTCATGAACACTGAAGCTTTCTTT,CASSATFMNTEAFF
-,TRBV4-1,-,TRBJ1-5,TGCGCCAGCAGCCAAGGCCTGGGCTCGGATGACAATCAGCCCCAGCATTTT,CASSQGLGSDDNQPQHF
-,TRBV19,once,TRBJ1-1,TGTGCCAGTAGTATGATAGTAATGAACACTGAAGCTTTCTTT,CASSMIVMNTEAFF
-,TRBV19,-,TRBJ1-2,TGTGCCAGTAGTTTGGCAGCTAACTATGGCTACACCTTC,CASSLAANYGYTF
-,TRBV5-6,-,TRBJ1-1,TGTGCCAGCAGCTCGACCGCACGGGGCCGATCGTATGAAGCTTTCTTT,CASSSTARGRSYEAFF
-,TRBV7-9,few,TRBJ1-5,TGTGCCAGCAGCTCCGTTGGCGGTCAGCCCCAGCATTTT,CASSSVGGQPQHF
-,TRBV9,-,TRBJ2-2,TGTGCCAGCAGCGTAGTTCCCAGGGCCGGAAGGGGGACCGGGGAGCTGTTTTTT,CASSVVPRAGRGTGELFF
TRBD2,TRBV11-2,-,TRBJ2-3,TGTGCCAGCAGCTTATTATCCGGGAGGGGAGATACGCAGTATTTT,CASSLLSGRGDTQYF
-,TRBV18,-,TRBJ2-3,TGTGCCAGCTCCCGCGGAGGGGGGGCGGCAGATACGCAGTATTTT,CASSRGGGAADTQYF
TRBD1,TRBV2,-,TRBJ2-3,TGTGCCAGCAGCCGGACAGGGCGGAAAGATACGCAGTATTTT,CASSRTGRKDTQYF
-,TRBV6-5,-,TRBJ2-7,TGTGCCAGCAGGAATACGCCAGACCTCTCCTACGAGCAGTACTTC,CASRNTPDLSYEQYF
TRBD1,TRBV5-6,-,TRBJ2-5,TGTGCCAGCAGCTTGGTTTCTAGGGGGCGCGAAGAGACCCAGTACTTC,CASSLVSRGREETQYF
-,TRBV9,-,TRBJ2-3,TGTGCCAGCAGCTCGGGACTTCTCACAGATACGCAGTATTTT,CASSSGLLTDTQYF
-,TRBV7-2,-,TRBJ2-3,TGTGCCAGCAGCTTAGTCCCGGATACATACACAGATACGCAGTATTTT,CASSLVPDTYTDTQYF
TRBD1,TRBV19,-,TRBJ2-1,TGTGCCGTAAGGAGGGGACAGGGGACCTACAATGAGCAGTTCTTC,CAVRRGQGTYNEQFF
-,TRBV19,-,TRBJ2-3,TGTGCCAGTAGTCCACACAGACTAGATACGCAGTATTTT,CASSPHRLDTQYF
-,TRBV28,-,TRBJ1-5,TGTGCCAGCAGTATCTTGGGGGGGGGTCAGCCCCAGCATTTT,CASSILGGGQPQHF
TRBD2,TRBV6-6,-,TRBJ2-7,TGTGCCAGCTCAGGACTAGCGGGAAAGCAGTACTTC,CASSGLAGKQYF
TRBD1,TRBV19,-,TRBJ2-1,TGTGCCAGTAAAGACAGGGACATCTCCTACAATGAGCAGTTCTTC,CASKDRDISYNEQFF
-,TRBV5-1,-,TRBJ2-3,TGCGCCAGCAGCTCTGCGGGGGCCCTCACAGATACGCAGTATTTT,CASSSAGALTDTQYF
-,TRBV7-9,-,TRBJ1-4,TGTGCCAGCAGCCCACATATAGGTGAAAAACTGTTTTTT,CASSPHIGEKLFF
-,TRBV5-1,-,TRBJ1-1,TGCGCCAGCAGGGCGAGGGGACGGGAGAACACTGAAGCTTTCTTT,CASRARGRENTEAFF
TRBD1,TRBV10-3,-,TRBJ1-1,TGTGCCATCAGTGATATCCCGACAGGGGGGAGGATGAACACTGAAGCTTTCTTT,CAISDIPTGGRMNTEAFF
TRBD2,TRBV5-4,-,TRBJ2-3,TGTGCCAGCAGCTTCCGGACTAGCGGGGGCACAGATACGCAGTATTTT,CASSFRTSGGTDTQYF
-,TRBV25-1,once,TRBJ2-2,TGTGCCAGCAGTGTCCTTGAGTGGACTGGGGAGCTGTTTTTT,CASSVLEWTGELFF
TRBD2,TRBV7-6,-,TRBJ2-3,TGTGCCAGCAGCTTAAGCGGGGGCAGGGAGTATGGGAGCACAGATACGCAGTATTTT,CASSLSGGREYGSTDTQYF
-,TRBV5-1,once,TRBJ1-3,TGCGCCAGCAGCTTGGCCCTTGGTTGGGGAAACACCATATATTTT,CASSLALGWGNTIYF
TRBD2,TRBV5-1,-,TRBJ2-7,TGCGCCAGCAGCTTGGGCACTAGCGGGAGCTACGAGCAGTACTTC,CASSLGTSGSYEQYF
-,TRBV19,-,TRBJ2-7,TGTGCCAGTAGTATGTACAGGAGAACCTACGAGCAGTACTTC,CASSMYRRTYEQYF
-,TRBV18,few,TRBJ2-7,TGTGCCAGCTCACTAACCGACGGCTCCTACGAGCAGTACTTC,CASSLTDGSYEQYF
-,TRBV27,-,TRBJ1-2,TGTGCCAGCAGACGTCTGGCAGGTGCTAACTATGGCTACACCTTC,CASRRLAGANYGYTF
-,TRBV2,-,TRBJ2-5,TGTGCCAGCAGGAGACAGTTACAAGAGACCCAGTACTTC,CASRRQLQETQYF
-,TRBV30,-,TRBJ2-3,TGTGCCTGGAGTGTTTCGGGTACAGATACGCAGTATTTT,CAWSVSGTDTQYF
TRBD1,TRBV5-4,-,TRBJ1-3,TGTGCCAGCAGCTCGAGGACAGGGCGTGGAAACACCATATATTTT,CASSSRTGRGNTIYF
TRBD2,TRBV19,-,TRBJ2-5,TGTGCCAGTAGTGTCTTCCCTAGCGGGGGCGGGGAGACCCAGTACTTC,CASSVFPSGGGETQYF
TRBD2,TRBV13,-,TRBJ2-7,TGTGCCAGCAGCTTAAAAGGACGGTGGGGACTAGCGGGAATCTACGAGCAGTACTTC,CASSLKGRWGLAGIYEQYF
-,TRBV14,-,TRBJ2-2,TGTGCCAGCAGCCAAGATTGGAGGACCGGGGAGCTGTTTTTT,CASSQDWRTGELFF
TRBD2,TRBV7-6,-,TRBJ2-1,TGTGCCAGCAGCCAGACTAGCTTTGAGCAGTTCTTC,CASSQTSFEQFF
TRBD2,TRBV6-6,-,TRBJ2-2,TGTGCCAGCAGTTTTGGACTAGCGGGGGAGCTGTTTTTT,CASSFGLAGELFF
TRBD1,TRBV6-6,-,TRBJ2-7,TGTGCCAGCAGGGGTGAACAGGGGGTTCCCTACGAGCAGTACTTC,CASRGEQGVPYEQYF
-,TRBV5-1,once,TRBJ2-1,TGCGCCAGCAGCTTGGACGGTAATGAGCAGTTCTTC,CASSLDGNEQFF
-,TRBV6-1,-,TRBJ1-5,TGTGCCAGCAGTGAAACAGGGTTGCAGCCCCAGCATTTT,CASSETGLQPQHF
TRBD2,TRBV4-1,-,TRBJ2-1,TGCGCCAGCAGCCAAGATAGAATGGCGGGGGGTCCGCGTTACAATGAGCAGTTCTTC,CASSQDRMAGGPRYNEQFF
-,TRBV11-2,-,TRBJ2-7,TGTGCCAGCAGCCGAGAACGAGGGACCGTGAGTTCCTACGAGCAGTACTTC,CASSRERGTVSSYEQYF
-,TRBV19,once,TRBJ2-2,TGTGCCAGTAGTAGGGGGCAGGGAGAAGTCACCGGGGAGCTGTTTTTT,CASSRGQGEVTGELFF
TRBD1,TRBV5-1,-,TRBJ2-2,TGCGCCAGCAGCTTAAGAACCGGGACAGGGAATATCGGTAACACCGGGGAGCTGTTTTTT,CASSLRTGTGNIGNTGELFF
-,TRBV6-1,once,TRBJ1-2,TGTGCCAGCACCATAGACAGAGTCAGCGGCTACACCTTC,CASTIDRVSGYTF
-,TRBV5-1,-,TRBJ1-1,TGCGCCAGCAGCTACAACTCCAAAGCCCTCACTGAAGCTTTCTTT,CASSYNSKALTEAFF